The T cell receptor (beta chain) described here comes from a study of cytomegalovirus exposure and HLA in healthy donors. General study findings and limits: Beyond CMV serostatus, there was no information to go on about immune exposure. As a later analysis showed, a missense DCLRE1C variant was linked to trimming of TCR beta V- and J-genes. In a later analysis, HLA-associated TCR beta chains were more clonally expanded than equally common others. In a later analysis, across HLA loci, associated TCR counts were highest for DRB1, lowest for HLA-C.

Of note for this clone: The target antigen is unknown.

The CDR3 covers 16 residues. Germline V gene sequence: CDR1 LNHNV, CDR2 YYDKDF (reference sequence). Trimming pared 0 bases from V and 3 bases from J, leaving 12 bases between. Primers included in the PCR were 60 Vbeta and 13 Jbeta primers. Clones were read by immunoSEQ multiplex PCR, and TCRdb kept only the in-frame ones, dropping some. Here the sample spans about 170,000 clones, over 75% being singletons. The V gene is TRBV15, the J gene TRBJ1-5; maybe TRBD1 (5 bases). The sequencing input was PBMCs. The sequence was collected from a woman aged 50 to 60 in good health and CMV-seropositive. Here the CDR3 DNA reads TGTGCCACCAGCAGAGATCTGGAGGGGTACAATCAGCCCCAGCATTTT. Its translation is CATSRDLEGYNQPQHF.